These 27 T cell receptor beta chains originate from one sample sequenced in a study of blood T cell repertoires in COVID-19. The repertoire was sequenced with immunoSEQ multiplex PCR; TCRdb's copy has only in-frame clones and lacks some. The data hold approximately 170,000 clones, with 83% observed a single time. Sample: peripheral blood. The receptors derive from a woman of 80 years or more with acute or convalescent COVID-19.

This clone was counted a few times. The rearrangement uses TRBV9 and TRBJ1-1, with 9 bases that match TRBD1. This CDR3 has 15 residues. V lost 0 bases and J lost 8; bases outside the gene matches: 8. The germline gives CDR1 SGDLS, CDR2 YYNGEE. This chain's CDR3 is CASSVGPQGALEAFF. The CDR3 coding sequence is TGTGCCAGCAGCGTAGGACCACAGGGGGCCCTCGAAGCTTTCTTT.

The chain joins TRBV10-2 to TRBJ2-5; D perhaps matches TRBD1 (6 bases). The V end was cut by 6 bases, the J end by 7 bases, with 15 bases between. The CDR3 loop spans 13 amino acids. CDR1 WSHSY and CDR2 SAAADI come from the germline V gene. CDR3 DNA: TGCGCCAGCAGCGGGACATCGGTGGGGACCCAGTACTTC. Encoded protein: CASSGTSVGTQYF.

This clone has only a few counts. This sequence joins TRBV7-9 and TRBJ2-1, with D unclear. Trimming removed 1 base from V and 9 bases from J, with 7 bases in between. CDR1 and CDR2 from the germline V gene are SEHNR and FQNEAQ (reference sequence). The CDR3 extends over 12 amino acids. CDR3 in DNA: TGTGCCAGCAGCTTAGATAGAAGTGAGCAGTTCTTC. Translating it yields CASSLDRSEQFF.

The chain uses TRBV7-9 and TRBJ2-2; D is possibly TRBD1 (5 bases). With 8 bases removed from V and 3 bases from J, the gap between germline ends came to 16 bases. This CDR3 comprises 15 residues. Germline V CDR1 and CDR2: SEHNR, FQNEAQ (reference sequence). CDR3 nucleotide sequence: TGTGCCAGCCGCCTAGGGCAGGGCCACACCGGGGAGCTGTTTTTT. This sequence encodes CASRLGQGHTGELFF. Supplemented by reference TRBV7-9 and TRBJ2-2, the full variable domain reads DTGVSQNPRHKITKRGQNVTFRCDPISEHNRLYWYRQTLGQGPEFLTYFQNEAQLEKSRLLSDRFSAERPKGSFSTLEIQRTEQGDSAMYLCASRLGQGHTGELFFGEGSRLTVL.

This clone appeared a single time. V gene TRBV28 combines with J gene TRBJ1-3; 7 bases align to TRBD1. This CDR3 region has 16 residues. The junction had 8 bases not matched to a gene; V was cut back by 6 bases and J by 0 bases. From germline, CDR1 is MDHEN and CDR2 SYDVKM. CDR3 sequence (DNA): TGTGCCAGCAGACCGAGACAGGGCCACTCTGGAAACACCATATATTTT. Amino acid sequence: CASRPRQGHSGNTIYF.

Only a few counts were recorded for this clone. The genes are TRBV19 and TRBJ1-6; D remains ambiguous. CDR1 is LNHDA, CDR2 SQIVND, per germline (reference sequence). The CDR3 covers 12 residues. Trimming left V 4 bases short and J 7 bases short, with 5 bases between. CDR3 in DNA: TGTGCCAGTAGTACACAGAATTCACCCCTCCACTTT. Protein product: CASSTQNSPLHF.

The genes are TRBV3-1 (or the pseudogene TRBV3-2) and TRBJ1-1; 9 bases map to TRBD1. The germline V gene has CDR1 LGHDT and CDR2 YNNKEL (reference sequence). With V trimmed by 4 bases and J by 0 bases, 3 bases remained unmatched. This CDR3 has 15 residues. The CDR3 sequence is CASSRQGGMNTEAFF. CDR3 DNA sequence: TGTGCCAGCAGCCGACAGGGGGGAATGAACACTGAAGCTTTCTTT.

The V gene is TRBV11-2, the J gene TRBJ2-7; a weak D match, TRBD2 (6 bases). Germline CDR1 SGHAT, CDR2 FQNNGV. Trimming stripped 5 bases from V and 2 bases from J, with 22 bases between. This CDR3 is built from 17 residues. The CDR3 region has the DNA TGTGCCAGCAGCCTTACCGGAGGGAAAATCATCCCCTACGAGCAGTACTTC. Its translation is CASSLTGGKIIPYEQYF. Together with reference TRBV11-2 and TRBJ2-7, the CDR3 gives the full variable domain: EAGVAQSPRYKIIEKRQSVAFWCNPISGHATLYWYQQILGQGPKLLIQFQNNGVVDDSQLPKDRFSAERLKGVDSTLKIQPAKLEDSAVYLCASSLTGGKIIPYEQYFGPGTRLTVT.

This chain joins TRBV5-6 and TRBJ1-2, with 9 bases aligning to TRBD1. The CDR3 consists of 16 residues. V trimming: 3 bases; J trimming: 3 bases; junction bases outside the gene matches: 9. The germline CDR1 and CDR2 sequences are SGHDT and YYEEEE. The DNA for the CDR3 is TGTGCCAGCAGCTGGGGACAGGGCACGTGGGACTATGGCTACACCTTC. This translates into CASSWGQGTWDYGYTF.

The chain recombines TRBV7-2 with TRBJ2-7, with 12 bases that match TRBD2. The CDR3 has 15 residues. V lost 5 bases, J lost 3 bases, and 5 bases stayed unmatched. Germline values: CDR1 SGHTA, CDR2 FQGNSA. CDR3: CASSPGTSGYYEQYF. As DNA, the CDR3 is TGTGCCAGCAGCCCAGGGACTAGCGGGTACTACGAGCAGTACTTC.

The V gene is TRBV11-3, the J gene TRBJ2-2, with unresolved D. The CDR3 is made up of 15 amino acids. Germline CDR1 is SGHNT and CDR2 is YENEEA. The V end lost 2 bases, the J end lost 2 bases, and 9 bases lay between the germline ends. CDR3 residues: CASSLNPGNTGELFF. The DNA of the CDR3 is TGTGCCAGCAGCTTAAACCCAGGCAACACCGGGGAGCTGTTTTTT.

This rearrangement joins TRBV27 to TRBJ1-2; no clear D. CDR3 length: 11 residues. V lost 4 bases and J 8 bases, leaving 8 bases between the germline ends. Germline V gene data show CDR1 as MNHEY and CDR2 as SMNVEV (reference sequence). This CDR3 is CASSWEGGYTF. DNA of the CDR3: TGTGCCAGCAGTTGGGAGGGAGGCTACACCTTC.

The J gene is TRBJ2-6, the V gene TRBV6-5, with D possibly being TRBD1 (6 bases). CDR1 and CDR2 (germline): MNHEY, SVGAGI. The CDR3 runs 14 residues. Trimming took off 9 bases at V and 0 bases at J, with 9 bases between the two ends. The CDR3 spells CASRGFSGANVLTF. CDR3 nucleotide sequence: TGTGCCAGTAGGGGGTTCTCTGGGGCCAACGTCCTGACTTTC.

The chain uses TRBV6-6 and TRBJ2-1, with TRBD2 matching 13 bases. The CDR3 covers 15 residues. Germline CDR1 reads MNHNY; CDR2 reads SVGAGI (reference sequence). Germline trimming cut 5 bases from V and 9 bases from J; bases unmatched to any gene: 7. CDR3 amino acids: CASSTGLAGDGEQFF. CDR3 sequence (DNA): TGTGCCAGCAGTACCGGACTAGCGGGGGACGGTGAGCAGTTCTTC.

The genes are TRBV9 and TRBJ1-2; 7 bases align to TRBD1. CDR3 length: 16 residues. Germline-derived CDR1 and CDR2 are SGDLS and YYNGEE. V gave up 4 bases and J gave up 6 bases; unmatched junction bases: 15. CDR3 amino acids: CASSPRQGVASNGYTF. CDR3 coding DNA: TGTGCCAGCAGCCCCCGACAGGGCGTCGCTTCTAATGGCTACACCTTC. Drawing the rest from reference TRBV9 and TRBJ1-2, the complete variable domain is DSGVTQTPKHLITATGQRVTLRCSPRSGDLSVYWYQQSLDQGLQFLIQYYNGEERAKGNILERFSAQQFPDLHSELNLSSLELGDSALYFCASSPRQGVASNGYTFGSGTRLTVV.

The chain combines TRBV7-2 with TRBJ2-1, with 14 positions matching TRBD2. With V trimmed by 6 bases and J by 8 bases, 6 bases remained unmatched. Germline values: CDR1 SGHTA, CDR2 FQGNSA. This CDR3 has 15 residues. The CDR3 DNA sequence: TGTGCCAGCAGGCCGACTAGCGGGAGGGCCGATGAGCAGTTCTTC. Translation gives CASRPTSGRADEQFF.

The V and J genes are TRBV18 and TRBJ1-1, with TRBD1 identical over 7 bases. J lost 0 bases, V lost 1 base, and 8 bases had no gene match. Germline CDR1 is KGHSH and CDR2 is LQKENI. This CDR3 spans 17 amino acids. CDR3 coding DNA: TGTGCCAGCTCACCACTCCCTGGGACAGCCATGAACACTGAAGCTTTCTTT. Its translation: CASSPLPGTAMNTEAFF. Combining the CDR3 with reference TRBV18 and TRBJ1-1 gives the whole variable domain NAGVMQNPRHLVRRRGQEARLRCSPMKGHSHVYWYRQLPEEGLKFMVYLQKENIIDESGMPKERFSAEFPKEGPSILRIQQVVRGDSAAYFCASSPLPGTAMNTEAFFGQGTRLTVV.

The V gene is TRBV4-3, the J gene TRBJ2-5; the match to TRBD2 covers 8 bases. The V gene end was trimmed by 0 bases and the J gene end by 4 bases; junction bases not matched to a gene: 10. Germline V CDR1 and CDR2: LGHNA, YSLEER. CDR3 length: 17 amino acids. Here the CDR3 DNA reads TGCGCCAGCAGCCAAGATCGCCTCGCGGGAGGATTAGAGACCCAGTACTTC. This codes for CASSQDRLAGGLETQYF.

This clone has only a few counts. This chain joins TRBV5-4 and TRBJ2-7; no firm D call. V lost 4 bases and J lost 10, with 21 bases in between. The CDR3 has 14 residues. Germline CDR1 and CDR2: SGHNT and YYREEE (reference sequence). CDR3 in DNA: TGTGCCAGCAGCCCTTGGATGCTAGGCCGTCCCCAGTACTTC. Translated: CASSPWMLGRPQYF.

The V call is TRBV28, the J call TRBJ1-4, with 8 positions matching TRBD1. This CDR3 has 15 residues. With 2 bases clipped from V and 8 bases from J, the junction kept 7 bases outside the gene matches. Germline CDR1 reads MDHEN; CDR2 reads SYDVKM. CDR3 in DNA: TGTGCCAGCAGTTTACTTGGACAGGGAAACGAAAAACTGTTTTTT. It codes for CASSLLGQGNEKLFF. The whole variable domain, remainder taken from reference TRBV28 and TRBJ1-4, is DVKVTQSSRYLVKRTGEKVFLECVQDMDHENMFWYRQDPGLGLRLIYFSYDVKMKEKGDIPEGYSVSREKKERFSLILESASTNQTSMYLCASSLLGQGNEKLFFGSGTQLSVL.

V usage is TRBV6-2 or TRBV6-3 and J usage is TRBJ2-7; 8 positions match TRBD1. The CDR3 runs 14 residues. With 6 bases clipped from V and 4 bases from J, the junction kept 8 bases outside the gene matches. Germline V lookup: CDR1 MNHEY, CDR2 SVGEGT. CDR3: CASSGTGGGYEQYF. DNA for the CDR3: TGTGCCAGCAGCGGTACAGGGGGAGGATACGAGCAGTACTTC.

This chain connects TRBV4-1 to TRBJ2-1, with D uncertain. The germline V and J ends were trimmed by 4 bases and 4 bases, with 17 bases remaining between them. CDR3 length: 16 residues. Germline-derived CDR1 and CDR2 are MGHRA and YSYEKL. The DNA for the CDR3 is TGCGCCAGCAGCCCCACCGAAAGCGAAGTTTACAATGAGCAGTTCTTC. Its protein is CASSPTESEVYNEQFF.

The chain couples TRBV19 to TRBJ1-6; a weak D match, TRBD1 (5 bases). Germline CDR1 LNHDA, CDR2 SQIVND (reference sequence). V lost 6 bases and J lost 10, with 10 bases in between. The CDR3 has 12 residues. In DNA, the CDR3 is TGTGCCAGTAGCGTGACAGAGTCACCCCTCCACTTT. Its translation: CASSVTESPLHF.

The chain combines TRBV4-3 with TRBJ1-5, with no clear D. Germline V lookup: CDR1 LGHNA, CDR2 YSLEER. Between the trimmed V and J ends, which lost 0 bases and 7 bases, there was a span of 10 bases. The CDR3 spans 14 residues. CDR3 coding DNA: TGCGCCAGCAGCCAAGACAGGAGCGGCCAGCCCCAGCATTTT. It is translated as CASSQDRSGQPQHF.

The chain combines TRBV9 with TRBJ1-3; D is unresolved. Germline assignment: CDR1 SGDLS and CDR2 YYNGEE. Deletions cut 3 bases from V and 0 bases from J, with 7 bases between. The CDR3 length is 14 residues. The CDR3, as DNA: TGTGCCAGCAGCGACAGCTCCTCTGGAAACACCATATATTTT. Translating it yields CASSDSSSGNTIYF.

V is TRBV6-2 or TRBV6-3 and J is TRBJ1-6, with 8 bases that match TRBD1. There are 16 residues in the CDR3. CDR1 MNHEY and CDR2 SVGEGT come from the germline V gene. V was clipped by 2 bases and J by 6 bases; unmatched bases: 6. The CDR3 is CASSYRTGGFNSPLHF. The CDR3 region has the DNA TGTGCCAGCAGTTACCGTACAGGGGGATTTAATTCACCCCTCCACTTT.

V gene TRBV28 combines with J gene TRBJ1-3; TRBD1 matches 9 bases. This CDR3 is 17 amino acids long. The trim removed 3 bases at V and 3 bases at J, leaving 9 bases unmatched. Germline values: CDR1 MDHEN, CDR2 SYDVKM. CDR3: CASSFSRTGVGGNTIYF. For the CDR3, the DNA is TGTGCCAGCAGTTTCTCGAGGACAGGGGTTGGTGGAAACACCATATATTTT.